The 14 T cell receptor beta chains presented below share a single source sample, sequenced in a study of T cells in Graves' hyperthyroidism and ophthalmopathy. The TCR beta CDR3 regions underwent amplification using RNA transcripts as the source. First-round RT-PCR of the TCR CDR3 relied on the HTBI primer set. TCRdb re-analysed the multiplex PCR reads in MiXCR, keeping a single row per CDR3 protein. This sample has around 430,000 distinct CDR3 sequences, with about 15% found just once. Sequenced: blood. The receptors come from a woman younger than 45 with Graves' hyperthyroidism.

This clonotype was observed many times. The chain has TRBV2 and TRBJ2-1; D possibly uses TRBD1 or TRBD2 (6 bases each). Germline V gene lookup returns CDR1 SNHLY and CDR2 FYNNEI. CDR3 length: 14 amino acids. Trimming removed 7 bases from V and 0 bases from J, with 10 bases in between. The CDR3 region is CASMGGDSYNEQFF. CDR3 DNA: TGTGCCAGCATGGGGGGCGACTCCTACAATGAGCAGTTCTTC.

A few counts support this clonotype. The J gene is TRBJ2-7, the V gene TRBV5-6; D not certain. The CDR3 sequence is 12 residues long. Germline V lookup: CDR1 SGHDT, CDR2 YYEEEE. Trimming stripped 5 bases from V and 0 bases from J, with 6 bases between. The CDR3 sequence: CASRENSYEQYF. CDR3 in DNA: TGTGCCAGCAGGGAGAACTCCTACGAGCAGTACTTC. Combining the CDR3 with reference TRBV5-6 and TRBJ2-7 gives the whole variable domain DAGVTQSPTHLIKTRGQQVTLRCSPKSGHDTVSWYQQALGQGPQFIFQYYEEEERQRGNFPDRFSGHQFPNYSSELNVNALLLGDSALYLCASRENSYEQYFGPGTRLTVT.

There are a few counts of this clonotype. A much larger clone differs by one base, so this may be a read error. This chain uses TRBV28 with TRBJ1-1, with D perhaps matching TRBD1 (6 bases). Germline V gene lookup returns CDR1 MDHEN and CDR2 SYDVKM. The CDR3 spans 14 residues. Trimming cost V 2 bases and J 1 base, with 8 bases left between them. The CDR3 is CASSLQGKNTEAFF. DNA of the CDR3: TGTGCCAGCAGTTTACAGGGGAAGAACACTGAAGCTTTCTTT.

This clonotype was recorded many times. The rearrangement uses TRBV3-1 and TRBJ2-1; the D is unclear. The CDR3 runs 14 residues. V dropped 1 base and J dropped 6 bases, with 10 bases sitting between them. CDR1 is LGHDT and CDR2 is YNNKEL in the germline V gene (reference sequence). The CDR3, as DNA: TGTGCCAGCAGCCAAGGAACCGGGCTCAATGAGCAGTTCTTC. Translated, it gives CASSQGTGLNEQFF.

In this sample, this clonotype turned up a few times. The genes are TRBV20-1 and TRBJ2-7, with 7 nucleotides matching TRBD1. The J segment lost 2 bases and the V segment lost 5 bases, leaving 12 bases of the junction unmatched. The CDR3 spans 15 residues. Germline CDR1 DFQATT, CDR2 SNEGSKA (reference sequence). CDR3 nucleotides: TGCAGTGCTGACCTAGACAGGGTGGGGGCCTACGAGCAGTACTTC. Encoded protein: CSADLDRVGAYEQYF.

This clonotype was counted only a few times. This may come from a read error, since a much larger clone is one base off. In this CDR3 the conserved last residue, phenylalanine or tryptophan, is missing, so a read error is likely. V gene TRBV28 combines with J gene TRBJ1-1; 8 nucleotides align to TRBD1. The germline CDR1 and CDR2 sequences are MDHEN and SYDVKM. The CDR3 extends over 14 amino acids. V lost 5 bases and J lost 3; bases outside the gene matches: 5. CDR3 residues: CASSRTGRYTEAFL. CDR3 in DNA: TGTGCCAGCAGTCGGACAGGGAGATACACTGAAGCTTTCCTT.

This clonotype was seen repeatedly, ten times or more. The rearrangement links TRBV27 to TRBJ1-2; a weak D match, TRBD1 (6 bases). Germline CDR1 reads MNHEY; CDR2 reads SMNVEV (reference sequence). The CDR3 runs to 14 residues. V lost 6 bases and J lost 5, with 16 bases in between. This CDR3 reads CASSRGGLLYGYTF. The CDR3 coding sequence is TGTGCCAGCAGCCGGGGGGGGCTACTATATGGCTACACCTTC.

This clonotype has a count of ten or more. V usage is TRBV12-3 or TRBV12-4 and J usage is TRBJ2-3, with D possibly TRBD1 on 5 matching bases. The CDR3 consists of 14 residues. Trimming cost V 3 bases and J 3 bases, with 10 bases left between them. DNA of the CDR3: TGTGCCAGCAGTTTTCATCCAGGGACAGATACGCAGTATTTT. Its translation is CASSFHPGTDTQYF.

This clonotype was seen at least ten times. This chain joins TRBV2 and TRBJ2-3, with 10 nucleotides matching TRBD2. The length of the CDR3 is 16 residues. The J segment lost 1 base and the V segment lost 8 bases, leaving 9 bases of the junction unmatched. CDR1 is SNHLY and CDR2 is FYNNEI in the germline V gene. The CDR3 region has the DNA TGTGCCAGCTCAGCGGGAGGGCTGGGTCGCACAGATACGCAGTATTTT. Translating gives CASSAGGLGRTDTQYF.

This clonotype was detected ten times or more. The gene calls are TRBV30 and TRBJ2-1; unclear D gene. The germline V gene encodes CDR1 GTSNPN and CDR2 SVGIG (reference sequence). The V and J ends lost 0 bases and 8 bases respectively, with 14 bases between them. The CDR3 consists of 14 residues. CDR3 loop: CAWSVVAHGDEQFF. The CDR3 bases are TGTGCCTGGAGTGTAGTTGCCCATGGGGATGAGCAGTTCTTC. Complete variable domain (other parts from reference TRBV30 and TRBJ2-1): SQTIHQWPATLVQPVGSPLSLECTVEGTSNPNLYWYRQAAGRGLQLLFYSVGIGQISSEVPQNLSASRPQDRQFILSSKKLLLSDSGFYLCAWSVVAHGDEQFFGPGTRLTVL.

This clonotype was seen ten or more times. The J gene is TRBJ2-1, the V gene TRBV5-1; D is unclear. CDR3 length equals 11 residues. V lost 2 bases and J 7 bases, leaving 4 bases between the germline ends. Per the germline V gene, CDR1 is SGHRS and CDR2 is YFSETQ. CDR3 DNA: TGCGCCAGCAGCTTAGAGAATGAGCAGTTCTTC. Its protein product is CASSLENEQFF. Combining the CDR3 with reference TRBV5-1 and TRBJ2-1 gives the whole variable domain KAGVTQTPRYLIKTRGQQVTLSCSPISGHRSVSWYQQTPGQGLQFLFEYFSETQRNKGNFPGRFSGRQFSNSRSEMNVSTLELGDSALYLCASSLENEQFFGPGTRLTVL.

This clonotype was seen more than once but under ten times. The chain recombines TRBV12-3 or TRBV12-4 with TRBJ2-1; D is possibly TRBD1 or TRBD2 (5 bases each). The germline V and J ends were trimmed by 5 bases and 6 bases, with 8 bases remaining between them. This CDR3 has 12 amino acids. As DNA, the CDR3 is TGTGCCAGCAGTGGGGGAACCAATGAGCAGTTCTTC. It specifies CASSGGTNEQFF.

The chain carries TRBV5-1 and TRBJ2-2, with TRBD2 matching 11 bases. The germline V gene has CDR1 SGHRS and CDR2 YFSETQ. J gave up 6 bases and V 2 bases, and 9 bases lay outside the gene matches. There are 17 residues in the CDR3. The CDR3 nucleotides read TGCGCCAGCAGCTTAAGCCTAGCGGGAGGAAAGTCCGGGGAGCTGTTTTTT. Protein: CASSLSLAGGKSGELFF.

This clonotype was detected ten times or more. This chain joins TRBV12-3 or TRBV12-4 and TRBJ1-1; TRBD1 matches 9 bases. Unmatched junction bases numbered 8, after V lost 5 bases and J lost 4 bases. There are 15 residues in the CDR3. The CDR3 spells CASSTLGQGITEAFF. As DNA, the CDR3 is TGTGCCAGCAGTACTCTGGGACAGGGAATCACTGAAGCTTTCTTT.